The clone carrying this T cell receptor beta chain appeared a few times. The sample belongs to a study of T-cell reconstitution after alpha-beta-depleted transplantation in children. The CDR3 totals 13 residues. V was clipped by 5 bases and J by 3 bases; unmatched bases: 2. Per the germline V gene, CDR1 is SGHAT and CDR2 is FQNNGV. Preparation of the TCRbeta library was carried out with unique molecular identifiers. Using its own MiXCR run on the PCR reads, TCRdb lists one record per CDR3 protein. Of about 360,000 distinct CDR3 sequences listed, 13% are singletons. The sample here was PBMCs, taken from the stem cell graft. The receptor was isolated from a human donor who donated a stem cell graft to a child with Fanconi anemia. This chain joins TRBV11-2 and TRBJ2-5; 8 nucleotides agree with TRBD1. The CDR3 sequence is CASSRQGKETQYF. In DNA form, the CDR3 reads TGTGCCAGCAGCAGACAGGGGAAAGAGACCCAGTACTTC. Filled out from reference TRBV11-2 and TRBJ2-5, the complete variable domain reads EAGVAQSPRYKIIEKRQSVAFWCNPISGHATLYWYQQILGQGPKLLIQFQNNGVVDDSQLPKDRFSAERLKGVDSTLKIQPAKLEDSAVYLCASSRQGKETQYFGPGTRLLVL.